This T cell receptor (beta chain) derives from a study of blood T cells in healthy people across ages. Broader study findings: Without sorted subsets, naive and antigen-experienced compartments could not be conclusively compared.

The V end was cut by 2 bases, the J end by 5 bases, with 17 bases between. The CDR3 consists of 15 residues. Germline CDR1 and CDR2: SGHRS and YFSETQ. This clonotype was seen at least ten times. Its antigen is not known. Using a J-beta primer mix together with a sample-barcoded 5' primer, a second PCR was run for roughly 7 to 11 cycles. Via MiXCR, TCRdb re-called the 5' RACE reads, giving one row per CDR3 protein. The sample includes 630,000 or so distinct CDR3 sequences, roughly 31% of them seen just once. V is TRBV5-1 and J is TRBJ2-7; TRBD1 is a possible D gene (5 bases). The receptor was isolated from a woman older than 75 in good health. Input material: blood. The CDR3 DNA reads as TGCGCCAGCAGCTTAACAGGAAAGTCGGCCCACGAGCAGTACTTC. Amino acids: CASSLTGKSAHEQYF.